This note documents a single TCR beta chain sequence. This clone was counted a few times. It lacks a known antigen. Base-call qualities are not available, and no considerably larger clone is one nucleotide away. This entry comes from a study of blood T cell repertoires in COVID-19 (TCRdb year 2020). Study-wide context: Collaborator samples came from the United States, Italy and Spain and covered acute and convalescent phases of COVID-19. The prospective study material was composed of cDNA or gDNA derived from T cells, B-cell-depleted T cells, or PBMCs. Deeply sampled blood TCRbeta repertoires from subjects exposed to, actively infected with, or recovered from COVID-19 were included in the dataset. The repertoires were released in a freely available public database meant as a resource for research on the immune response to SARS-CoV-2. The samples were drawn from two sources: the first 160 participants of the ongoing ImmuneRACE study, and over 950 subjects contributed by 6 global collaborators. The sample metadata nearly always contained a de-identified subject ID, COVID-19 status, age in years and sex. HLA class I and class II types, where available, came from metadata supplied by the sample provider rather than from assay-based typing.

Participants in the prospective study were enrolled through a virtual design, were aged 18 to 89 years, and lived in 24 United States geographic areas. To assign participants to cohorts, the prospective study relied on clinical history that participants themselves reported in a screening survey and a study questionnaire. ImmuneRACE Cohort 3 recovered participants were defined by two consecutive negative NP/OP PCR tests, healthcare professional clearance, or symptom resolution. Each participant in the prospective study had whole blood, serum and a nasopharyngeal or oropharyngeal swab collected by mobile phlebotomists. Prospective study participants could optionally give additional blood draws and questionnaires over a roughly two-month period. Prospective study blood samples were shipped either frozen or at room temperature before DNA extraction. TCRbeta CDR3 regions were amplified from genomic DNA by means of the immunoSEQ Assay, a bias-controlled multiplex PCR. The study's own analysis went as follows. Within the assay, amplification of reference gene primers was used to estimate how many nucleated cells each sample contained. To quantify the absolute abundance of each unique TCRbeta CDR3 rearrangement, sequence reads were collapsed and filtered. Productive Simpson clonality was computed per sample as the square root of Simpson's diversity index over productive rearrangements. TCRdb obtained this table from immuneACCESS and retained in-frame rearrangements with V and J assigned. These tables miss some clones; where compared with another copy, unresolved V genes account for less than half of the shortfall, and the remainder is unexplained. V and J calls and clone size are those listed in that table; D and trimming were worked out from the DNA. Here the sample has 240,000 or so clones; roughly 82% occur a single time. The ten largest clonotypes hold more than 2% of the sample.

The paper as a whole reports these results and caveats: The amount of clinical and demographic metadata varied by source and participant and was provided uncurated.

V has 4 bases trimmed and J has 5 bases trimmed; junction bases matching no gene number 9. Taken from the germline V gene (reference sequence), the CDR1 and CDR2 loops are SEHNR and FQNEAQ. The CDR3 holds 15 amino acids from the cysteine to the phenylalanine. The kept DNA is CDR3 alone, 45 bases in frame from the first base. The TCR sequence derives from a woman between 45 and 65 years old who had recovered from COVID-19. Sequencing input: PBMCs or T cells enriched from blood (not recorded which). The V gene is TRBV7-9 and the J gene is TRBJ2-7; the junction holds 9 bases that match TRBD2. The DNA is TGTGCCAGCAGCTCGGGACTAGCAATTTCCCACGAGCAGTACTTC. Its protein reads: CASSSGLAISHEQYF.